The following is a TCR beta chain sequence with its context. This sample is part of a study of OX40 agonist ivuxolimab in advanced cancers. TCRdb keeps only in-frame clones here, not all; method: immunoSEQ multiplex PCR. The table includes tens of thousands of clones, 85% to 90% detected once. Germline loops: CDR1 LGHNT, CDR2 FRNRAP. V was trimmed by 5 bases and J by 5 bases, leaving 12 bases between them. This CDR3 has 13 amino acids. The sequenced sample was CD4+ or CD8+ T cells sorted from blood, obtained in a trial of the OX40 agonist ivuxolimab. The receptor was isolated from an adult with an advanced solid tumor such as melanoma, head and neck, liver or kidney cancer. This chain connects TRBV12-5 to TRBJ2-5; D is uncertain. CDR3 DNA sequence: TGTGCTAGTGGTAAACAGTCTTCGGAGACCCAGTACTTC. It is translated as CASGKQSSETQYF. Together with reference TRBV12-5 and TRBJ2-5, the CDR3 gives the full variable domain: DARVTQTPRHKVTEMGQEVTMRCQPILGHNTVFWYRQTMMQGLELLAYFRNRAPLDDSGMPKDRFSAEMPDATLATLKIQPSEPRDSAVYFCASGKQSSETQYFGPGTRLLVL.